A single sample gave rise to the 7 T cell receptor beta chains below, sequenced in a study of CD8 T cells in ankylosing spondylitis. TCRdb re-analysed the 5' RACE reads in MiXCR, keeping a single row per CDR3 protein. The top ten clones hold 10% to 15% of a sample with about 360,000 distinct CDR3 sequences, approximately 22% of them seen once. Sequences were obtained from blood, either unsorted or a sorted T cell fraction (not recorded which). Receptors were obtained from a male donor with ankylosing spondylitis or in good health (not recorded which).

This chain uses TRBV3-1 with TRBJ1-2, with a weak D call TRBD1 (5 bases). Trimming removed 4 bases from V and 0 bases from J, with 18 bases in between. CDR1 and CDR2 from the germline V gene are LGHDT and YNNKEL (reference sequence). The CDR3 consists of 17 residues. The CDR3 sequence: CASSPRLGRTTNYGYTF. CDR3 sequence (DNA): TGTGCCAGCAGCCCTAGATTGGGACGGACGACTAACTATGGCTACACCTTC.

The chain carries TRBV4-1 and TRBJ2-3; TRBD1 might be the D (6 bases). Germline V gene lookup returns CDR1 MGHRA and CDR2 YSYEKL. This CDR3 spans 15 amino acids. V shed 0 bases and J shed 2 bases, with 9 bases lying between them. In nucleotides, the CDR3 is TGCGCCAGCAGCCAAGAAAACAGGGACACAGATACGCAGTATTTT. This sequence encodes CASSQENRDTDTQYF.

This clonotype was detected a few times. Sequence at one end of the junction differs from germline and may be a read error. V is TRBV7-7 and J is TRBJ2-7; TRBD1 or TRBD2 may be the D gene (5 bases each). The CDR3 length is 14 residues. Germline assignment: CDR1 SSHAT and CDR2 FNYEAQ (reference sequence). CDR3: CASSRDQSSYEQYF. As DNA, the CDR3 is TGTGCTAGCAGCCGGGACCAGAGCTCCTACGAGCAGTACTTC.

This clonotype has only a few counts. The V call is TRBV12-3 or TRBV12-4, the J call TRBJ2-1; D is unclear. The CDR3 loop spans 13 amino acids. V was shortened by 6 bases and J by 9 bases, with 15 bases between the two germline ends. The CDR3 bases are TGTGCCAGCAGGGAAGGGTTGTATCGTGAGCAGTTCTTC. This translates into CASREGLYREQFF.

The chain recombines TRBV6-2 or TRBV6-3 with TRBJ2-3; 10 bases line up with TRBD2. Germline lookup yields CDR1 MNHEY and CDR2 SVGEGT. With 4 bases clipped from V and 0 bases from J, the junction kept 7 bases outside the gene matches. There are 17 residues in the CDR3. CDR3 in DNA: TGTGCCAGCAGTTCCATCCATAGCGGGGGGAGCACAGATACGCAGTATTTT. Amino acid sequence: CASSSIHSGGSTDTQYF.

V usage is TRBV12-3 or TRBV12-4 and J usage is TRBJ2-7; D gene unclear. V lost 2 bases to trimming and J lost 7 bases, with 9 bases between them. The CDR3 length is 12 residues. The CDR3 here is CASSLWVREQYF. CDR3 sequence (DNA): TGTGCCAGCAGTTTATGGGTTCGGGAGCAGTACTTC.

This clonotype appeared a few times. This CDR3 reads CASSPMEGGTDTQYF. As DNA, the CDR3 is TGTGCCAGCAGCCCGATGGAGGGGGGCACAGATACGCAGTATTTT. The rearrangement uses TRBV3-1 and TRBJ2-3; D tentatively fits TRBD1 or TRBD2 (6 bases each). The CDR3 covers 15 residues. CDR1 is LGHDT, CDR2 YNNKEL, per germline (reference sequence). Trimming took 4 bases from V and 1 from J, leaving 12 bases between them.